The T cell receptor (beta chain) under discussion was sequenced for a study of human thymus T cells. TCRdb's copy holds only in-frame clones and misses some; the assay was immunoSEQ multiplex PCR. Here the sample spans around 70,000 clones, 85% to 95% being singletons. Points from the study as a whole: Thymic and blood repertoires seemed to favor certain V and J genes. Reports from related research described highly overlapping thymic repertoires among unrelated individuals.

CDR3 length: 14 residues. The germline gives CDR1 MNHEY, CDR2 SMNVEV (reference sequence). Trimming stripped 4 bases from V and 5 bases from J, with 12 bases between. On this clone itself: Its antigen is undetermined.

Resections obtained during corrective heart surgery supplied the thymus tissue. Infants served as donors; they were healthy and Finnish and were having corrective surgery for congenital heart defects. The V gene is TRBV27, the J gene TRBJ1-5; D may be TRBD1 (5 bases). Sequencing was performed on thymus tissue. The origin of this receptor is a girl in the first two years of life with a congenital heart defect but otherwise immunologically healthy. CDR3 residues: CASSSNRCDQPQHF. CDR3 nucleotides: TGTGCCAGCAGTTCAAACAGGTGCGATCAGCCCCAGCATTTT.